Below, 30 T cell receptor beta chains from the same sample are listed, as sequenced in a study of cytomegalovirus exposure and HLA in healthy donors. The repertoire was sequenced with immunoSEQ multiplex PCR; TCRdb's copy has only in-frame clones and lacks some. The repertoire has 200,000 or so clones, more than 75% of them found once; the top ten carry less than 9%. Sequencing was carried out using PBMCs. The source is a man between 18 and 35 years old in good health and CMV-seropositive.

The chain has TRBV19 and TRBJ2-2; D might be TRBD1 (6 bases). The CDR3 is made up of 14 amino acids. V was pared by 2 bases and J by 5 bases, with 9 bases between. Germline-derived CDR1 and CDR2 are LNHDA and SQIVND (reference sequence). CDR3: CASSILGGTGELFF. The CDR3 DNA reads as TGTGCCAGTAGTATACTAGGGGGAACCGGGGAGCTGTTTTTT.

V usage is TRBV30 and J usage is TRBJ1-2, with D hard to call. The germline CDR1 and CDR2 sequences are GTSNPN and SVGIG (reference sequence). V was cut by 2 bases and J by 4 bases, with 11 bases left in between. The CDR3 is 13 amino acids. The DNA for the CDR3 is TGTGCCTGGAGTAGAGGGCTCGGCTATGGCTACACCTTC. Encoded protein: CAWSRGLGYGYTF.

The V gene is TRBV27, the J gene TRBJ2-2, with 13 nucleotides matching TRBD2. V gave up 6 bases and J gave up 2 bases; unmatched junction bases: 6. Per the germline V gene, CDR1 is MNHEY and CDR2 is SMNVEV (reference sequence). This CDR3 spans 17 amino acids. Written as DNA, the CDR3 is TGTGCCAGCAGCCAACTAGCGGGAGGGCCTAACACCGGGGAGCTGTTTTTT. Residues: CASSQLAGGPNTGELFF.

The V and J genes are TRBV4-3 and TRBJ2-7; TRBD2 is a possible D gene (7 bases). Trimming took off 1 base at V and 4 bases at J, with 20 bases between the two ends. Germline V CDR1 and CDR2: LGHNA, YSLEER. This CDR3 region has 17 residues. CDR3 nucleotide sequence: TGCGCCAGCAGCCAAGGTTGGGAGGGGGGGCGCGGGTACGAGCAGTACTTC. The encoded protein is CASSQGWEGGRGYEQYF.

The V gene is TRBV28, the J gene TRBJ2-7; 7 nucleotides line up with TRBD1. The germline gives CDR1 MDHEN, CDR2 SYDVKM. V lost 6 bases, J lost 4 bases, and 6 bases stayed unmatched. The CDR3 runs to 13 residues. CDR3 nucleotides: TGTGCCAGCAGGAAGACAGGGCAGTACGAGCAGTACTTC. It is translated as CASRKTGQYEQYF.

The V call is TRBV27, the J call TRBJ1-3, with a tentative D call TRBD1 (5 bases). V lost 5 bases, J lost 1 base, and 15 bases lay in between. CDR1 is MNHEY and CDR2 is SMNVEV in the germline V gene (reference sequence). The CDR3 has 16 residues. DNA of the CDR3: TGTGCCAGCAGTCCGGCGGCCGGGGGATCTGGAAACACCATATATTTT. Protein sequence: CASSPAAGGSGNTIYF.

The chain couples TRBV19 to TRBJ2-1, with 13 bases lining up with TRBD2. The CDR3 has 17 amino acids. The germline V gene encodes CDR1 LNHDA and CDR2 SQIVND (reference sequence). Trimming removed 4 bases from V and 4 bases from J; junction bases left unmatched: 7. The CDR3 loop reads CASSRDRGLAGYNEQFF. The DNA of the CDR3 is TGTGCCAGTAGTAGGGACAGGGGACTAGCGGGGTACAATGAGCAGTTCTTC.

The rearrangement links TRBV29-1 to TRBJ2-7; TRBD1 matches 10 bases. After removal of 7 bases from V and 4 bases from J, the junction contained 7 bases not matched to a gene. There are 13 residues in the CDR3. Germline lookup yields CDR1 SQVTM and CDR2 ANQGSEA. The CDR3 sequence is CSAYRDRGYEQYF. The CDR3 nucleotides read TGCAGCGCCTACCGGGACAGGGGTTACGAGCAGTACTTC.

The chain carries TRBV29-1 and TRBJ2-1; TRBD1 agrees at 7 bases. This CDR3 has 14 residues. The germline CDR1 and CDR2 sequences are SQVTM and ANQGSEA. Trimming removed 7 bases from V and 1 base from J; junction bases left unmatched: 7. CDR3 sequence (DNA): TGCAGCGGAGTCAGGGGGATATCCTACAATGAGCAGTTCTTC. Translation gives CSGVRGISYNEQFF.

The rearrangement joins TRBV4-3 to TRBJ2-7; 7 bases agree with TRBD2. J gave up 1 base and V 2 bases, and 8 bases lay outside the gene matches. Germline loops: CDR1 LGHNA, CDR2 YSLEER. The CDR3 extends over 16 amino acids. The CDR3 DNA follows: TGCGCCAGCAGCCAACAATATAGCGGGCTTTCCTACGAGCAGTACTTC. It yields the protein CASSQQYSGLSYEQYF.

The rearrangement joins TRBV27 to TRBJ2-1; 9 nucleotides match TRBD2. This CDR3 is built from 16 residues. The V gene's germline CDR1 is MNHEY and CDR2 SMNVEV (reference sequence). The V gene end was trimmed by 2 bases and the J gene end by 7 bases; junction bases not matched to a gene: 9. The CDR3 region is CASSLQGGRAGNEQFF. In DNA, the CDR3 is TGTGCCAGCAGTTTACAGGGCGGGAGGGCCGGGAATGAGCAGTTCTTC.

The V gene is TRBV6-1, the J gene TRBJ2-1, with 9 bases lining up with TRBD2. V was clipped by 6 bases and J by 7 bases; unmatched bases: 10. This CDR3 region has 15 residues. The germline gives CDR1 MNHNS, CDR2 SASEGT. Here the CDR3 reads CASSGLAGEPNEQFF. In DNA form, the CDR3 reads TGTGCCAGCAGCGGGTTAGCGGGAGAGCCTAATGAGCAGTTCTTC.

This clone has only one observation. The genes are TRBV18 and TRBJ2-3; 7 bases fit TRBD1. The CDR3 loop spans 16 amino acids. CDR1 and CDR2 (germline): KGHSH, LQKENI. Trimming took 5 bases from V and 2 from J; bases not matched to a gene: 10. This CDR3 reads CASSSTGLIPTDTQYF. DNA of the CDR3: TGTGCCAGCTCATCGACAGGGCTAATCCCCACAGATACGCAGTATTTT.

The CDR3 coding sequence is TGTGCCAGCAGCTTCACCGGGACAGGGGCCTACGAGCAGTACTTC. Its protein product is CASSFTGTGAYEQYF. This chain joins TRBV5-6 and TRBJ2-7; 10 nucleotides align to TRBD1. In germline, CDR1 is SGHDT, CDR2 YYEEEE. With 2 bases clipped from V and 2 bases from J, the junction kept 4 bases outside the gene matches. The CDR3 spans 15 residues.

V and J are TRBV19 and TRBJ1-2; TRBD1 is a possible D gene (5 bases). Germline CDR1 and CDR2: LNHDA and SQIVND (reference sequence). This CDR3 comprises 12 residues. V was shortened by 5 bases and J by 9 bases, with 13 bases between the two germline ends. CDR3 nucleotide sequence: TGTGCCAGTAGTCAAGACAGAAGCAGCTACACCTTC. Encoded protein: CASSQDRSSYTF.

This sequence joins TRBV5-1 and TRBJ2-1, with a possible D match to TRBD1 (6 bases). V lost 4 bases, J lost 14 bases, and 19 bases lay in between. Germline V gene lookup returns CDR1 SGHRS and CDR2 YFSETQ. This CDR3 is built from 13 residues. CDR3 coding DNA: TGCGCCAGCAGCCTAAAAACACAGGGAAATGAGTTCTTC. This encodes CASSLKTQGNEFF.

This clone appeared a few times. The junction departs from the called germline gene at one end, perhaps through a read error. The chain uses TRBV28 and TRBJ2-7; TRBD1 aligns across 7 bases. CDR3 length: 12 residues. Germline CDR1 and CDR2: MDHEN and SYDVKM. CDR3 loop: CASRGDSLILSF. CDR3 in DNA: TGTGCCAGCAGGGGGGACAGCTTGATTCTAAGCTTC.

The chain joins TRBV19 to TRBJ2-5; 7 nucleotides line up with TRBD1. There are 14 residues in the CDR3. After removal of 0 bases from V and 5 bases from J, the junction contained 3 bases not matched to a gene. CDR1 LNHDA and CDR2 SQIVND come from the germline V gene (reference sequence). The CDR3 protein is CASSIEGGWETQYF. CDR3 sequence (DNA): TGTGCCAGTAGTATAGAAGGGGGCTGGGAGACCCAGTACTTC.

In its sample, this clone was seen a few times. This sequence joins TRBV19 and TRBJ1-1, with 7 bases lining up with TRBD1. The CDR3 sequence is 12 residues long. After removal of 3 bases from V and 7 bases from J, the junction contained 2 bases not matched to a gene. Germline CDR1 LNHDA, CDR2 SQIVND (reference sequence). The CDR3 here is CASSIGDSEAFF. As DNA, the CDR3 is TGTGCCAGTAGTATCGGGGACAGTGAAGCTTTCTTT.

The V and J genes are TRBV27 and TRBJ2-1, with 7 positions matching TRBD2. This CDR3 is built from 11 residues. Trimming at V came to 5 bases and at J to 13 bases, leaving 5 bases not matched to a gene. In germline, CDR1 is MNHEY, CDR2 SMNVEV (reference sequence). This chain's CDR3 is CASSGLGNQFF. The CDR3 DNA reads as TGTGCCAGCAGTGGACTAGGAAACCAGTTCTTC.

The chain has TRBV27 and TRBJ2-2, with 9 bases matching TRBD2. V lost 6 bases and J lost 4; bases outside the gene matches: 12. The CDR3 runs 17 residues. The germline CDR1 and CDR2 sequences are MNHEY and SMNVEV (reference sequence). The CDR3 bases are TGTGCCAGCAGCTCTAGCGGGGCCGTCGTTGGCACCGGGGAGCTGTTTTTT. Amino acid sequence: CASSSSGAVVGTGELFF.

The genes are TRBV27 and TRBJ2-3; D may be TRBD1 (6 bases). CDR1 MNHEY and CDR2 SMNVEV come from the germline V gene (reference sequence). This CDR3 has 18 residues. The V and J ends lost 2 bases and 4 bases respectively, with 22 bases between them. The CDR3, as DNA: TGTGCCAGCAGTTTAGGGTTCGGGCAGGGTAAGGGGGCAGATACGCAGTATTTT. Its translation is CASSLGFGQGKGADTQYF.

The CDR3 spells CASTKGGGELEKLFF. The CDR3 nucleotides read TGTGCCAGCACCAAGGGGGGGGGAGAGCTTGAAAAACTGTTTTTT. This sequence joins TRBV7-2 and TRBJ1-4; maybe TRBD1 (6 bases). The CDR3 has 15 residues. The V gene lost 7 bases and the J gene lost 7 bases, with 19 bases spanning the gap. The germline V gene encodes CDR1 SGHTA and CDR2 FQGNSA.

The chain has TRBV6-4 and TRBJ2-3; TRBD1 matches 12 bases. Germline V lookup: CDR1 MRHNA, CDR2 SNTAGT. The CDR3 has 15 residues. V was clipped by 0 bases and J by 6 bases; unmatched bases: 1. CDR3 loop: CASSDSGTGGDTQYF. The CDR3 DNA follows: TGTGCCAGCAGTGACTCTGGGACAGGGGGCGATACGCAGTATTTT.

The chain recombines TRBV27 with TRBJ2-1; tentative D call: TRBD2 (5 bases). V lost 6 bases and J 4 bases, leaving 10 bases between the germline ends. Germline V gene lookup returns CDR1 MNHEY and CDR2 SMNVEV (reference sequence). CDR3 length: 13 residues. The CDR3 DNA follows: TGTGCCAGCAGCTCAGCGGTGTACAATGAGCAGTTCTTC. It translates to CASSSAVYNEQFF.

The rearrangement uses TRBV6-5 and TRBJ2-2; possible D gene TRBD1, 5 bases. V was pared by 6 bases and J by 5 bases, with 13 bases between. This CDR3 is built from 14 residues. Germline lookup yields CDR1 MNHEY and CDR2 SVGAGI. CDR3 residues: CASSFPGYTGELFF. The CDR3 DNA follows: TGTGCCAGCAGCTTTCCAGGGTATACCGGGGAGCTGTTTTTT.

For the CDR3, the DNA is TGTGCCAGCAGCCCCCTCGCTTGGCAGGCCTACGAGCAGTACTTC. This codes for CASSPLAWQAYEQYF. This chain links TRBV11-2 with TRBJ2-7, with D unresolved. Per the germline V gene, CDR1 is SGHAT and CDR2 is FQNNGV. With 5 bases removed from V and 2 bases from J, the gap between germline ends came to 16 bases. The length of the CDR3 is 15 residues.

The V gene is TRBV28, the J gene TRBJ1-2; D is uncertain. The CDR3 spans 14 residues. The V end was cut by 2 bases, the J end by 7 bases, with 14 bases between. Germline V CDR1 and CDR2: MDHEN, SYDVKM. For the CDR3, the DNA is TGTGCCAGCAGTTTACCACTTCTTTACGGTGGCTACACCTTC. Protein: CASSLPLLYGGYTF.

Here the CDR3 DNA reads TGTGCCGGGGCGACCCCTGGGGCCAACGTCCTGACTTTC. Amino acid sequence: CAGATPGANVLTF. The chain employs TRBV19 and TRBJ2-6; TRBD1 might be the D (5 bases). This CDR3 region has 13 residues. V shed 11 bases and J shed 2 bases, with 10 bases lying between them. Per the germline V gene, CDR1 is LNHDA and CDR2 is SQIVND (reference sequence).

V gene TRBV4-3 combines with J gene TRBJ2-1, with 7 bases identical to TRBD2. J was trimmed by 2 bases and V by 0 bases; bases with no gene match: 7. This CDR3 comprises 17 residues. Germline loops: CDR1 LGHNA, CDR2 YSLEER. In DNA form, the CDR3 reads TGCGCCAGCAGCCAAGATAACCGGGAGGACGCCTACAATGAGCAGTTCTTC. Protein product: CASSQDNREDAYNEQFF.